The clone carrying this T cell receptor (beta chain) showed up just a few times. The entry originates in a study of T cells in Graves' hyperthyroidism and ophthalmopathy. Template material for amplifying TCR beta CDR3 regions consisted of RNA transcripts. First-round RT-PCR with HTBI primers amplified the TCR CDR3 region. TCRdb called the multiplex PCR reads again in MiXCR, with one record for every CDR3 protein. The profile shows hundreds of thousands of distinct CDR3 sequences, around 15% of them singletons. CDR1 is MNHNS, CDR2 SASEGT, per germline. The J segment lost 4 bases and the V segment lost 7 bases, leaving 8 bases of the junction unmatched. The CDR3 runs to 15 residues.

The sequencing sample was made of blood. The chain has TRBV6-1 and TRBJ1-4, with 8 positions matching TRBD1. This TCR came from a man aged 45-60 years with Graves' ophthalmopathy. The CDR3 coding sequence is TGTGCCAGCACCATTGACAGGGGTGTTAATGAAAAACTGTTTTTT. This sequence encodes CASTIDRGVNEKLFF.